This TCR beta chain was found in a study of immune heterogeneity within non-small cell lung tumors. Germline V gene lookup returns CDR1 LGHDT and CDR2 YNNKEL (reference sequence). Trimming removed 3 bases at V and 4 bases at J, with 18 bases between. The CDR3 consists of 16 residues. Template material for each sample was about 560 ng of bulk tumor genomic DNA. From each primary tumor, several far-apart biopsies were obtained during surgery. Their non-small cell lung cancer was newly diagnosed and untreated, and the patients underwent curative surgery. For the TCR beta CDR3, multiplex PCR with 32 V and 13 J primers performed the amplification. TCRdb reprocessed the multiplex PCR reads with MiXCR, giving one entry per CDR3 protein. This sample carries 13,000 or so distinct CDR3 sequences, about a quarter of them seen once, and the ten largest clones take around an eighth. This clonotype occurred a few times.

The specimen sequenced was lung tumor tissue. V usage is TRBV3-1 and J usage is TRBJ2-5; a possible D gene is TRBD2 (6 bases). The receptor was isolated from a man in his forties or fifties with non-small cell lung cancer. CDR3 protein: CASSHGTGMEGETQYF. CDR3 in DNA: TGTGCCAGCAGCCATGGGACGGGAATGGAGGGAGAGACCCAGTACTTC.